This TCR beta chain was documented in a study of Ad26.COV2.S vaccination and SARS-CoV-2 variants. For the study at large: Donor got 5x10^10 or 1x10^11 viral particles of Ad26.COV2.S.

As for treatment: 15 to 20 received Ad26.COV2.S at low or high dose, single or two shots; roughly five received placebo; per-sample allocation not given. Sampling happened 63 days after the first vaccine or placebo injection. Method: immunoSEQ multiplex PCR; TCRdb's copy keeps in-frame clones and lacks some. The sample has some 350,000 clones; around 90% are singletons. Between the trimmed V and J ends, which lost 5 bases and 4 bases, there was a span of 20 bases. Germline V lookup: CDR1 MNHEY, CDR2 SMNVEV (reference sequence). The CDR3 has 16 residues. This sequence originates from a person between 18 and 65 years old who received the Ad26.COV2.S COVID-19 vaccine or a placebo. V and J are TRBV27 and TRBJ1-1, with no clear D. Sequenced material: peripheral blood, taken in a trial of Ad26.COV2.S vaccine versus placebo. In DNA, the CDR3 is TGTGCCAGCAGTCCGCGTGGAGCAGAGGGAGTCACTGAAGCTTTCTTT. This gives the protein CASSPRGAEGVTEAFF.